This T cell receptor beta chain is drawn from a study of technical replicates of blood from a few donors. The protocol was immunoSEQ multiplex PCR, while the TCRdb copy is restricted to in-frame clones and leaves out a portion. This sample carries approximately 90,000 clones, 95% of them seen once, and the ten largest clones take more than 0.2%. This sequence originates from a human donor in good health. The sequencing input was T cells isolated from PBMCs.

The CDR3 loop reads CASGDRDSLHEKLFF. Here the CDR3 DNA reads TGTGCTAGTGGTGACCGGGACAGCCTTCATGAAAAACTGTTTTTT. The chain has TRBV12-5 and TRBJ1-4; 7 bases line up with TRBD1. This CDR3 contains 15 residues. Trimming at V came to 5 bases and at J to 6 bases, leaving 9 bases not matched to a gene. Germline CDR1 reads LGHNT; CDR2 reads FRNRAP.